Following are 30 T cell receptor beta chains from one sample sequenced in a study of blood T cell repertoires in COVID-19. Libraries were prepared by immunoSEQ multiplex PCR; TCRdb keeps only in-frame clonotypes and omits some of them. The sample has approximately 310,000 clones, approximately 85% seen once. Input material: PBMCs or T cells enriched from blood (not recorded which). The receptors were gathered from a young man who had recovered from COVID-19.

V gene TRBV7-3 combines with J gene TRBJ2-3; D uncertain. V lost 4 bases and J lost 2, with 10 bases in between. The CDR3 is 14 amino acids. Germline V lookup: CDR1 SGHTA, CDR2 FQGTGA. CDR3 in amino acids: CASSSYGYTDTQYF. As DNA, the CDR3 is TGTGCCAGCAGCTCTTACGGGTACACAGATACGCAGTATTTT.

This chain joins TRBV4-3 and TRBJ2-5, with 7 bases that match TRBD1. Germline V gene data show CDR1 as LGHNA and CDR2 as YSLEER. This CDR3 comprises 15 residues. V gave up 1 base and J gave up 5 bases; unmatched junction bases: 7. CDR3 in amino acids: CASSQGQGRGETQYF. The CDR3 nucleotides are TGCGCCAGCAGCCAAGGACAGGGCAGGGGCGAGACCCAGTACTTC.

The chain combines TRBV13 with TRBJ1-1, with a tentative D call TRBD1 (5 bases). Germline-derived CDR1 and CDR2 are PRHDT and FYEKMQ (reference sequence). V was pared by 5 bases and J by 3 bases, with 13 bases between. The CDR3 length is 14 residues. The CDR3 DNA is TGTGCCAGCAGCCAACGGGGAGGGGACACTGAAGCTTTCTTT. It encodes CASSQRGGDTEAFF. The variable domain in full, with the rest retrieved from reference TRBV13 and TRBJ1-1, is AAGVIQSPRHLIKEKRETATLKCYPIPRHDTVYWYQQGPGQDPQFLISFYEKMQSDKGSIPDRFSAQQFSDYHSELNMSSLELGDSALYFCASSQRGGDTEAFFGQGTRLTVV.

The chain is built from TRBV5-1 and TRBJ1-2, with 7 nucleotides matching TRBD1. V lost 7 bases to trimming and J lost 0 bases; unmatched junction nucleotides: 9. CDR1 SGHRS and CDR2 YFSETQ come from the germline V gene. This CDR3 has 15 amino acids. The DNA for the CDR3 is TGCGCCAGCTGGACAGGTGGTTTTACTAACTATGGCTACACCTTC. Protein product: CASWTGGFTNYGYTF.

The gene calls are TRBV7-8 and TRBJ2-5, with 9 bases identical to TRBD2. The CDR3 runs 14 residues. CDR1 and CDR2 from the germline V gene are SGHVS and FQNEAQ. V lost 1 base to trimming and J lost 6 bases; unmatched junction nucleotides: 3. The CDR3 region has the DNA TGTGCCAGCAGCTTAGGGCTAGCGGGACAGACCCAGTACTTC. It specifies CASSLGLAGQTQYF.

The chain joins TRBV6-4 to TRBJ2-1, with D maybe TRBD2 (6 bases). The germline V gene encodes CDR1 MRHNA and CDR2 SNTAGT. The ends were cut back, 6 bases at V and 5 bases at J, with 17 bases in the middle. There are 15 residues in the CDR3. In DNA, the CDR3 is TGTGCCAGCAGCCGGGACTTCGCCTCGAACAATGAGCAGTTCTTC. Amino acids: CASSRDFASNNEQFF.

V gene TRBV11-2 combines with J gene TRBJ2-3; 14 bases are shared with TRBD2. This CDR3 has 17 residues. The germline V gene has CDR1 SGHAT and CDR2 FQNNGV. The ends lost 5 bases at V and 4 bases at J; junction bases unmatched: 8. In nucleotides, the CDR3 is TGTGCCAGCAGCCGAAGGACTAGCGGGGGGCCGTCAGATACGCAGTATTTT. The encoded protein is CASSRRTSGGPSDTQYF.

V is TRBV9 and J is TRBJ1-1; possible D gene TRBD1, 6 bases. Trimming left V 5 bases short and J 5 bases short, with 19 bases between. CDR1 SGDLS and CDR2 YYNGEE come from the germline V gene. The CDR3 consists of 15 residues. CDR3 loop: CASRELGAGRTEAFF. The CDR3 nucleotides read TGTGCCAGCAGGGAACTGGGGGCAGGAAGAACTGAAGCTTTCTTT.

The chain couples TRBV13 to TRBJ2-3, with 13 nucleotides matching TRBD2. The CDR3 is made up of 17 amino acids. Germline CDR1 reads PRHDT; CDR2 reads FYEKMQ (reference sequence). J lost 6 bases, V lost 5 bases, and 11 bases had no gene match. CDR3 DNA sequence: TGTGCCAGCAGCCCTGGACTAGCGGGGGCCCCCATGGATACGCAGTATTTT. Residues: CASSPGLAGAPMDTQYF.

This sequence joins TRBV7-3 and TRBJ2-7; 7 bases are a match to TRBD2. V shed 1 base and J 2 bases; nucleotides not matched to a gene: 2. The CDR3 is made up of 14 amino acids. CDR1 SGHTA and CDR2 FQGTGA come from the germline V gene. CDR3: CASSLSGGAYEQYF. As DNA, the CDR3 is TGTGCCAGCAGCTTAAGCGGGGGTGCCTACGAGCAGTACTTC.

With respect to this clone: At one end, the junction sequence differs from germline, possibly due to a read error. The genes are TRBV20-1 and TRBJ1-2; the D is unclear. Germline CDR1 DFQATT, CDR2 SNEGSKA (reference sequence). The CDR3 length is 11 residues. CDR3 sequence reads: CSAKNRLTPFF. In nucleotides, the CDR3 is TGCAGTGCCAAAAACCGACTGACTCCCTTCTTC.

The chain has TRBV12-5 and TRBJ1-2; 8 nucleotides align to TRBD1. With V trimmed by 5 bases and J by 6 bases, 14 bases remained unmatched. The length of the CDR3 is 16 residues. CDR1 and CDR2 (germline): LGHNT, FRNRAP. CDR3 coding DNA: TGTGCTAGTGGTCCCGAAATAACGGGACAGGTGAATGGCTACACCTTC. Its protein product is CASGPEITGQVNGYTF.

The CDR3 region is CASGVRTGLNTGELFF. In DNA, the CDR3 is TGTGCCAGCGGAGTACGGACAGGGCTGAACACCGGGGAGCTGTTTTTT. This rearrangement joins TRBV9 to TRBJ2-2, with 8 bases lining up with TRBD1. The CDR3 sequence is 16 residues long. Germline trimming cut 7 bases from V and 1 base from J; bases unmatched to any gene: 9. Germline V gene sequence: CDR1 SGDLS, CDR2 YYNGEE.

CDR3 bases: TGTGCCAGTGAGGGGACAGGGGACCACGAGCAGTACTTC. It encodes CASEGTGDHEQYF. This chain links TRBV19 with TRBJ2-7; 10 bases line up with TRBD1. This CDR3 region has 13 residues. V lost 8 bases to trimming and J lost 5 bases; unmatched junction nucleotides: 6. Germline V lookup: CDR1 LNHDA, CDR2 SQIVND (reference sequence).

V gene TRBV3-1 (or the pseudogene TRBV3-2) combines with J gene TRBJ2-2; TRBD1 might be the D (5 bases). This CDR3 region has 14 residues. CDR1 is LGHDT, CDR2 YNNKEL, per germline (reference sequence). V lost 8 bases, J lost 4 bases, and 14 bases lay in between. In DNA, the CDR3 is TGTGCCAGCTCGACAGCCGCGATCACCGGGGAGCTGTTTTTT. Translation: CASSTAAITGELFF.

This clone was counted only a few times. The gene calls are TRBV7-9 and TRBJ1-4, with 8 nucleotides matching TRBD1. Germline CDR1 is SEHNR and CDR2 is FQNEAQ (reference sequence). V gave up 5 bases and J gave up 8 bases; unmatched junction bases: 10. The CDR3 runs 15 residues. The CDR3 reads CASSIQTGGLEKLFF. Written as DNA, the CDR3 is TGTGCCAGCAGCATTCAAACAGGGGGTCTGGAAAAACTGTTTTTT.

V and J are TRBV6-2 or TRBV6-3 and TRBJ2-3, with a weak D call TRBD2 (6 bases). The CDR3 runs to 13 residues. Trimming took off 2 bases at V and 3 bases at J, with 6 bases between the two ends. Germline V gene lookup returns CDR1 MNHEY and CDR2 SVGEGT. CDR3 amino acids: CASSYGRTDTQYF. CDR3 sequence (DNA): TGTGCCAGCAGTTACGGGAGGACAGATACGCAGTATTTT.

This sequence joins TRBV3-1 (or the pseudogene TRBV3-2) and TRBJ1-6; 7 bases match TRBD1. The CDR3 is made up of 15 amino acids. In germline, CDR1 is LGHDT, CDR2 YNNKEL (reference sequence). The ends lost 1 base at V and 7 bases at J; junction bases unmatched: 4. This chain's CDR3 is CASSQVSQGNSPLHF. CDR3 DNA sequence: TGTGCCAGCAGCCAAGTCTCACAGGGGAATTCACCCCTCCACTTT.

J is TRBJ1-1 and V is TRBV30; D gene ambiguous. CDR1 is GTSNPN and CDR2 is SVGIG in the germline V gene (reference sequence). The CDR3 loop spans 13 amino acids. V lost 4 bases and J lost 1, with 10 bases in between. This CDR3 is CAWNPRGNTEAFF. CDR3 sequence (DNA): TGTGCCTGGAACCCCCGGGGGAACACTGAAGCTTTCTTT.

This clone was recorded only once. As DNA, the CDR3 is TGTGCCATCAGTGAGCTGTACGAGCAGTACTTC. Translating it yields CAISELYEQYF. This chain joins TRBV10-3 and TRBJ2-7; D not resolved. Germline values: CDR1 ENHRY, CDR2 SYGVKD. Trimming shortened V by 2 bases and J by 4 bases, and 3 bases separated the two germline ends. The CDR3 covers 11 residues.

The J gene is TRBJ1-2, the V gene TRBV7-9, with 7 bases lining up with TRBD1. The CDR3 is 14 amino acids. V shed 5 bases and J 4 bases; nucleotides not matched to a gene: 7. CDR1 and CDR2 (germline): SEHNR, FQNEAQ (reference sequence). The CDR3 spells CASSRRQGIYGYTF. In nucleotides, the CDR3 is TGTGCCAGCAGCCGGAGACAGGGAATCTATGGCTACACCTTC.

The CDR3 loop reads CASSSSGQGGQETQYF. The CDR3 DNA sequence: TGCGCCAGCAGCTCGTCGGGACAGGGTGGTCAAGAGACCCAGTACTTC. V is TRBV5-1 and J is TRBJ2-5; 9 bases agree with TRBD1. Unmatched junction bases numbered 8, after V lost 3 bases and J lost 2 bases. Germline CDR1 SGHRS, CDR2 YFSETQ. This CDR3 contains 16 residues. Full variable domain (remainder filled in from reference TRBV5-1 and TRBJ2-5): KAGVTQTPRYLIKTRGQQVTLSCSPISGHRSVSWYQQTPGQGLQFLFEYFSETQRNKGNFPGRFSGRQFSNSRSEMNVSTLELGDSALYLCASSSSGQGGQETQYFGPGTRLLVL.

The V call is TRBV19, the J call TRBJ2-7; 9 bases are a match to TRBD2. The CDR3 runs 14 residues. Germline-derived CDR1 and CDR2 are LNHDA and SQIVND (reference sequence). Losses at the gene ends were 3 bases for V and 1 base for J; bases not matched to a gene: 1. For the CDR3, the DNA is TGTGCCAGTAGTATGCTAGCGGGGTCCTACGAGCAGTACTTC. This translates into CASSMLAGSYEQYF. Full variable domain (outside the CDR3, taken from reference TRBV19 and TRBJ2-7): DGGITQSPKYLFRKEGQNVTLSCEQNLNHDAMYWYRQDPGQGLRLIYYSQIVNDFQKGDIAEGYSVSREKKESFPLTVTSAQKNPTAFYLCASSMLAGSYEQYFGPGTRLTVT.

V gene TRBV27 combines with J gene TRBJ1-3, with D unresolved. Trimming shortened V by 6 bases and J by 0 bases, and 12 bases separated the two germline ends. The CDR3 is made up of 15 amino acids. Germline CDR1 and CDR2: MNHEY and SMNVEV (reference sequence). Written as DNA, the CDR3 is TGTGCCAGCAGGAGGACTGTAAGCTCTGGAAACACCATATATTTT. Translated: CASRRTVSSGNTIYF.

This chain joins TRBV19 and TRBJ1-3, with D maybe TRBD1 (6 bases). The germline CDR1 and CDR2 sequences are LNHDA and SQIVND (reference sequence). V lost 8 bases, J lost 4 bases, and 9 bases lay in between. The CDR3 extends over 12 amino acids. This CDR3 is CASGDRGNTIYF. The CDR3 nucleotides are TGTGCCAGTGGCGACAGGGGAAACACCATATATTTT.

The rearrangement uses TRBV7-3 and TRBJ2-2; possibly TRBD1 for D (7 bases). V lost 5 bases and J 4 bases, leaving 14 bases between the germline ends. The CDR3 runs to 15 residues. Germline CDR1 reads SGHTA; CDR2 reads FQGTGA. The CDR3 nucleotides are TGTGCCAGCAGCCCCCAGGGGGGTCCCACCGGGGAGCTGTTTTTT. Encoded protein: CASSPQGGPTGELFF. The variable domain in full, completed from reference TRBV7-3 and TRBJ2-2, reads GAGVSQTPSNKVTEKGKYVELRCDPISGHTALYWYRQSLGQGPEFLIYFQGTGAADDSGLPNDRFFAVRPEGSVSTLKIQRTERGDSAVYLCASSPQGGPTGELFFGEGSRLTVL.

The chain uses TRBV6-5 and TRBJ1-2, with a possible D match to TRBD1 (6 bases). V lost 1 base to trimming and J lost 8 bases, with 11 bases between them. The CDR3 is 13 residues long. CDR1 is MNHEY, CDR2 SVGAGI, per germline. CDR3 sequence (DNA): TGTGCCAGCAGTTACTTACAGGGAAACGGCTACACCTTC. Amino acid sequence: CASSYLQGNGYTF.

This chain connects TRBV6-4 to TRBJ2-1; 7 bases are shared with TRBD1. Germline loops: CDR1 MRHNA, CDR2 SNTAGT. The CDR3 covers 14 residues. Trimming took 0 bases from V and 9 from J; bases not matched to a gene: 5. This CDR3 is CASSDSQGVTEQFF. Written as DNA, the CDR3 is TGTGCCAGCAGTGACTCCCAGGGGGTCACTGAGCAGTTCTTC.

This clone appeared a few times. The chain employs TRBV25-1 and TRBJ1-4; 8 bases are a match to TRBD1. From germline, CDR1 is MGHDK and CDR2 SYGVNS. The CDR3 spans 16 residues. Trimming took 5 bases from V and 6 from J; bases not matched to a gene: 11. CDR3 DNA: TGTGCCAGCAGTAATGGGACAGGTGGATCGGATGAAAAACTGTTTTTT. Translation gives CASSNGTGGSDEKLFF.

This clone has just a few counts. The CDR3 region has the DNA TGTGCCAGCAGCTTAGGACAAGTAGAGACCCAGTACTTC. This encodes CASSLGQVETQYF. This sequence joins TRBV7-6 and TRBJ2-5, with D hard to call. CDR3 length equals 13 residues. V shed 1 base and J shed 4 bases, with 7 bases lying between them. CDR1 and CDR2 (germline): SGHVS, FNYEAQ.